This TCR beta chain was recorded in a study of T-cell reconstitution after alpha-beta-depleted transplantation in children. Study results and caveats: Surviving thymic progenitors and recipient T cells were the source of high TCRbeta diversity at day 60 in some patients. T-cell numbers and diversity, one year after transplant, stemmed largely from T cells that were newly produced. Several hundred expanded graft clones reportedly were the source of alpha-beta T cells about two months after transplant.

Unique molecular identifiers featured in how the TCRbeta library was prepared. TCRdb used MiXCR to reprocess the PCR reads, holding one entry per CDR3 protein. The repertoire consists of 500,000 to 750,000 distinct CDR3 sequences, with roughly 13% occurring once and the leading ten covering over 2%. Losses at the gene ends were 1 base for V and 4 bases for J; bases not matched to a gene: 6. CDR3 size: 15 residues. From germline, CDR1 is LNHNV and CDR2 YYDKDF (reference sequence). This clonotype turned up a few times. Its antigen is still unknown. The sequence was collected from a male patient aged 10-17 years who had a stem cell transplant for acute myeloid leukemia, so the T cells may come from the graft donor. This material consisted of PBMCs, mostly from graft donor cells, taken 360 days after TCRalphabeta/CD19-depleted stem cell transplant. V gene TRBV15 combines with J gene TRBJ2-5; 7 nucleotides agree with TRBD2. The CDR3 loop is CATSRGEPGGETQYF. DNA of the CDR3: TGTGCCACCAGCAGAGGTGAGCCGGGAGGAGAGACCCAGTACTTC.